Following are 3 T cell receptor beta chains from one sample sequenced in a study of cytomegalovirus exposure and HLA in healthy donors. A multiplex PCR was run with 60 Vbeta primers and 13 Jbeta primers. Only in-frame clones appear in the TCRdb table, and some are missing; sequencing was by immunoSEQ multiplex PCR. The sample totals 35,000 to 45,000 clones; its top ten clones hold about 6%. Input material: PBMCs. The receptor set was obtained from a human donor in good health.

The chain combines TRBV5-4 with TRBJ1-1; the D gene is possibly TRBD1 (6 bases). Trimming cost V 5 bases and J 5 bases, with 16 bases left between them. CDR3 length: 14 residues. Germline lookup yields CDR1 SGHNT and CDR2 YYREEE (reference sequence). CDR3 amino acids: CASSSLQGTTEAFF. CDR3 bases: TGTGCCAGCAGTTCCTTACAGGGTACTACTGAAGCTTTCTTT.

This chain's CDR3 is CASSEGASTDTQYF. The CDR3 DNA reads TGTGCCAGCAGTGAGGGGGCCTCCACAGATACGCAGTATTTT. This chain joins TRBV27 and TRBJ2-3; 7 nucleotides line up with TRBD1. Germline V CDR1 and CDR2: MNHEY, SMNVEV (reference sequence). There are 14 residues in the CDR3. V lost 5 bases, J lost 2 bases, and 4 bases stayed unmatched.

V and J are TRBV14 and TRBJ1-2; D remains unclear. The CDR3 contains 13 residues. With 0 bases removed from V and 3 bases from J, the gap between germline ends came to 5 bases. CDR1 is SGHDN, CDR2 FVKESK, per germline. CDR3 sequence: CASSQERHYGYTF. CDR3 sequence (DNA): TGTGCCAGCAGCCAAGAGCGGCACTATGGCTACACCTTC.